These 29 T cell receptor beta chains were all obtained from the same sample, sequenced in a study of OX40 agonist ivuxolimab in advanced cancers. Repertoires were generated with immunoSEQ multiplex PCR, while TCRdb's copy carries only in-frame clones and drops some. Here the sample spans about 130,000 clones, 90% to 95% being singletons. The sequences come from CD4+ or CD8+ T cells sorted from blood, collected in a trial of the OX40 agonist ivuxolimab. The origin of the receptors is an adult with an advanced solid tumor such as melanoma, head and neck, liver or kidney cancer.

This rearrangement joins TRBV10-1 to TRBJ1-1; D gene ambiguous. Per the germline V gene, CDR1 is WNHNN and CDR2 is SYGVQD (reference sequence). Deletions cut 5 bases from V and 4 bases from J, with 8 bases between. The CDR3 runs 12 residues. The CDR3 reads CASSRSSTEAFF. In DNA form, the CDR3 reads TGCGCCAGCAGTAGATCCAGCACTGAAGCTTTCTTT.

The V call is TRBV20-1, the J call TRBJ1-4; the D gene is possibly TRBD1 (5 bases). The ends were cut back, 6 bases at V and 4 bases at J, with 6 bases in the middle. The germline V gene encodes CDR1 DFQATT and CDR2 SNEGSKA (reference sequence). The CDR3 sequence is 11 residues long. The CDR3 DNA sequence: TGCAGTGCGACAGATAATGAAAAACTGTTTTTT. This encodes CSATDNEKLFF.

The CDR3 nucleotides read TGCGCCAGCAGCTTGTTCGGGGAGAATGAAAAACTGTTTTTT. The encoded protein is CASSLFGENEKLFF. The gene calls are TRBV5-1 and TRBJ1-4; D not certain. The CDR3 is 14 amino acids. Germline assignment: CDR1 SGHRS and CDR2 YFSETQ. The V gene lost 1 base and the J gene lost 5 bases, with 9 bases spanning the gap.

The rearrangement links TRBV15 to TRBJ1-3; 12 nucleotides line up with TRBD1. This CDR3 has 17 residues. Germline CDR1 LNHNV, CDR2 YYDKDF (reference sequence). J was trimmed by 6 bases and V by 0 bases; bases with no gene match: 6. CDR3 sequence: CATSRDGTGGFVNTIYF. The DNA for the CDR3 is TGTGCCACCAGCAGAGATGGGACAGGGGGCTTCGTAAACACCATATATTTT.

The chain has TRBV2 and TRBJ2-5, with TRBD1 as a possible D gene (5 bases). Trimming took 5 bases from V and 2 from J, leaving 12 bases between them. This CDR3 contains 14 residues. The V gene's germline CDR1 is SNHLY and CDR2 FYNNEI. In nucleotides, the CDR3 is TGTGCCAGCAGTTTTGACAGATTTCAAGAGACCCAGTACTTC. Protein product: CASSFDRFQETQYF.

V and J are TRBV10-3 and TRBJ1-2, with D possibly being TRBD1 (6 bases). The CDR3 spans 13 residues. V lost 4 bases, J lost 0 bases, and 6 bases lay in between. Germline assignment: CDR1 ENHRY and CDR2 SYGVKD. The CDR3 nucleotides read TGTGCCATCAGTGGACAGGCTAACTATGGCTACACCTTC. Amino acid sequence: CAISGQANYGYTF.

The CDR3 protein is CASSWQGLGTEAFF. CDR3 coding DNA: TGTGCCAGCAGCTGGCAGGGGTTGGGCACTGAAGCTTTCTTT. The V call is TRBV5-6, the J call TRBJ1-1, with D possibly being TRBD1 (6 bases). Looked up from germline, CDR1 is SGHDT and CDR2 is YYEEEE. The CDR3 is 14 amino acids. Trimming removed 3 bases from V and 4 bases from J, with 13 bases in between.

The chain uses TRBV19 and TRBJ1-2; D uncertain. V lost 1 base and J 4 bases, leaving 4 bases between the germline ends. CDR1 and CDR2 (germline): LNHDA, SQIVND (reference sequence). CDR3 length: 12 residues. The CDR3 loop reads CASSIASYGYTF. The CDR3 DNA sequence: TGTGCCAGTAGTATAGCCAGCTATGGCTACACCTTC.

The V and J genes are TRBV7-2 and TRBJ2-7; no definite D call. The V gene lost 5 bases and the J gene lost 0 bases, with 8 bases spanning the gap. Germline lookup yields CDR1 SGHTA and CDR2 FQGNSA. The CDR3 is 13 amino acids. This CDR3 reads CASSPYISYEQYF. CDR3 nucleotide sequence: TGTGCCAGCAGCCCGTACATCTCCTACGAGCAGTACTTC.

The V call is TRBV4-3, the J call TRBJ2-3; unclear D gene. V lost 0 bases, J lost 1 base, and 11 bases lay in between. There are 16 residues in the CDR3. Germline V gene lookup returns CDR1 LGHNA and CDR2 YSLEER. The DNA for the CDR3 is TGCGCCAGCAGCCAAGAGGGAACAGTACGCACAGATACGCAGTATTTT. Amino acid sequence: CASSQEGTVRTDTQYF.

V is TRBV10-3 and J is TRBJ2-1, with a weak D call TRBD2 (6 bases). Trimming pared 5 bases from V and 10 bases from J, leaving 9 bases between. CDR1 and CDR2 from the germline V gene are ENHRY and SYGVKD. The CDR3 spans 11 residues. Written as DNA, the CDR3 is TGTGCCATCAGTCGTCGGGGGGAGCAGTTCTTC. It specifies CAISRRGEQFF.

The V and J genes are TRBV21-1 and TRBJ1-5; TRBD1 was called by the table and not checked on the DNA. TRBV21-1 represents a pseudogene. CDR3 length: 17 residues. CDR3 residues: CASEGDRGLQGNQPQHF. The CDR3, as DNA: TGTGCCAGCGAGGGGGACAGGGGACTGCAGGGCAATCAGCCCCAGCATTTT.

CDR3 sequence: CASSLAGGTAVLSGANVLTF. In DNA, the CDR3 is TGTGCCAGCAGCTTAGCGGGGGGGACGGCAGTGCTCTCTGGGGCCAACGTCCTGACTTTC. The rearrangement uses TRBV7-2 and TRBJ2-6; 7 bases map to TRBD2. Germline V gene lookup returns CDR1 SGHTA and CDR2 FQGNSA. V was pared by 0 bases and J by 0 bases, with 11 bases of the junction left unmatched. CDR3 length: 20 amino acids.

The chain combines TRBV7-8 with TRBJ1-5, with D perhaps TRBD1 (5 bases). Germline V CDR1 and CDR2: SGHVS, FQNEAQ. This CDR3 comprises 14 residues. Trimming removed 5 bases from V and 5 bases from J, with 13 bases in between. In DNA, the CDR3 is TGTGCCAGCAGCCTCCGGGACGGGGATCAGCCCCAGCATTTT. Translating gives CASSLRDGDQPQHF.

The chain couples TRBV28 to TRBJ2-7, with a tentative D call TRBD1 (5 bases). V lost 6 bases and J lost 1, with 13 bases in between. The CDR3 has 14 residues. Germline V gene data show CDR1 as MDHEN and CDR2 as SYDVKM. CDR3 nucleotide sequence: TGTGCCAGCAGACGTCAGGACATTTCCTACGAGCAGTACTTC. It codes for CASRRQDISYEQYF.

The J gene is TRBJ2-7, the V gene TRBV28; TRBD1 might be the D (6 bases). The germline V and J ends were trimmed by 4 bases and 2 bases, with 12 bases remaining between them. The CDR3 runs 14 residues. Germline CDR1 is MDHEN and CDR2 is SYDVKM. The CDR3 protein is CASSYWTATYEQYF. CDR3 coding DNA: TGTGCCAGCAGTTATTGGACAGCTACCTACGAGCAGTACTTC.

The chain recombines TRBV7-8 with TRBJ1-1; D remains ambiguous. The CDR3 is 13 amino acids. Looked up from germline, CDR1 is SGHVS and CDR2 is FQNEAQ. The V gene lost 6 bases and the J gene lost 4 bases, with 12 bases spanning the gap. The DNA of the CDR3 is TGTGCCAGCAGGCGAGCCTTGAGCACTGAAGCTTTCTTT. This encodes CASRRALSTEAFF.

This sequence joins TRBV9 and TRBJ2-4, with TRBD1 identical over 11 bases. The germline V gene encodes CDR1 SGDLS and CDR2 YYNGEE. V lost 0 bases, J lost 6 bases, and 5 bases stayed unmatched. The CDR3 is 16 residues long. CDR3 sequence: CASSVDPGTGGNIQYF. DNA for the CDR3: TGTGCCAGCAGCGTAGACCCGGGGACAGGGGGAAACATTCAGTACTTC.

V usage is TRBV19 and J usage is TRBJ1-2; TRBD1 matches 8 bases. CDR3 size: 15 residues. Germline loops: CDR1 LNHDA, CDR2 SQIVND (reference sequence). J lost 4 bases, V lost 3 bases, and 7 bases had no gene match. As DNA, the CDR3 is TGTGCCAGTAGTATGGGAACAGGGGGACCCTATGGCTACACCTTC. This gives the protein CASSMGTGGPYGYTF.

The chain recombines TRBV6-5 with TRBJ1-2; 11 nucleotides match TRBD1. The germline CDR1 and CDR2 sequences are MNHEY and SVGAGI. Unmatched junction bases numbered 4, after V lost 4 bases and J lost 6 bases. The CDR3 sequence is 14 residues long. The CDR3 DNA reads as TGTGCCAGCAGTTCAGGACAGGGGGCGCATGGCTACACCTTC. Its translation: CASSSGQGAHGYTF.

This clone was detected only once. The gene calls are TRBV11-2 and TRBJ2-6; 7 positions match TRBD2. The germline V gene encodes CDR1 SGHAT and CDR2 FQNNGV. V dropped 4 bases and J dropped 2; count of bases not matched to a gene: 5. The length of the CDR3 is 16 residues. The CDR3 spells CASSSFRGAGANVLTF. CDR3 DNA sequence: TGTGCCAGCAGCTCGTTCCGGGGGGCTGGGGCCAACGTCCTGACTTTC. Drawing the rest from reference TRBV11-2 and TRBJ2-6, the complete variable domain is EAGVAQSPRYKIIEKRQSVAFWCNPISGHATLYWYQQILGQGPKLLIQFQNNGVVDDSQLPKDRFSAERLKGVDSTLKIQPAKLEDSAVYLCASSSFRGAGANVLTFGAGSRLTVL.

This chain joins TRBV2 and TRBJ1-3; D is possibly TRBD1 (5 bases). Trimming removed 4 bases at V and 0 bases at J, with 7 bases between. The CDR3 consists of 14 residues. The V gene's germline CDR1 is SNHLY and CDR2 FYNNEI. CDR3 nucleotides: TGTGCCAGCAGTGGACAGCTCTCTGGAAACACCATATATTTT. Translating it yields CASSGQLSGNTIYF.

The chain has TRBV19 and TRBJ1-5; a possible D gene is TRBD1 (6 bases). This CDR3 comprises 15 residues. In germline, CDR1 is LNHDA, CDR2 SQIVND (reference sequence). Deletions cut 6 bases from V and 0 bases from J, with 12 bases between. CDR3 residues: CASSWTAYSNQPQHF. CDR3 nucleotides: TGTGCCAGTAGCTGGACAGCGTATAGCAATCAGCCCCAGCATTTT.

This clone was seen a single time. This chain links TRBV20-1 with TRBJ1-2; TRBD1 is a possible D gene (5 bases). V was shortened by 7 bases and J by 8 bases, with 14 bases between the two germline ends. Germline V gives CDR1 DFQATT, CDR2 SNEGSKA (reference sequence). The CDR3 length is 11 residues. CDR3 nucleotides: TGCAGTGTCGGGGGGTCTCAGGGCTACACCTTC. Translation: CSVGGSQGYTF.

The V call is TRBV7-9, the J call TRBJ1-1, with TRBD1 identical over 7 bases. This CDR3 region has 14 residues. From germline, CDR1 is SEHNR and CDR2 FQNEAQ (reference sequence). Trimming took 2 bases from V and 1 from J; bases not matched to a gene: 1. CDR3 DNA: TGTGCCAGCAGCTTAAGGACAGGGAACACTGAAGCTTTCTTT. As protein: CASSLRTGNTEAFF.

This clone has just one count. The genes are TRBV27 and TRBJ2-5; D may match TRBD1 or TRBD2 (5 bases each). The CDR3 length is 13 residues. Germline V gene lookup returns CDR1 MNHEY and CDR2 SMNVEV (reference sequence). Between the trimmed V and J ends, which lost 6 bases and 4 bases, there was a span of 12 bases. This chain's CDR3 is CASRLWGTETQYF. CDR3 sequence (DNA): TGTGCCAGCAGACTTTGGGGGACAGAGACCCAGTACTTC.

This sequence joins TRBV4-3 and TRBJ1-5, with 10 bases lining up with TRBD1. The junction had 10 bases not matched to a gene; V was cut back by 4 bases and J by 7 bases. CDR3 length: 16 amino acids. Germline V CDR1 and CDR2: LGHNA, YSLEER. The CDR3 here is CASSPTWDRGRQPQHF. Here the CDR3 DNA reads TGCGCCAGCAGCCCCACCTGGGACAGGGGACGGCAGCCCCAGCATTTT.

This rearrangement joins TRBV9 to TRBJ2-2, with TRBD2 matching over 7 bases. The CDR3 runs 16 residues. The J segment lost 2 bases and the V segment lost 4 bases, leaving 8 bases of the junction unmatched. CDR1 is SGDLS and CDR2 is YYNGEE in the germline V gene. CDR3 sequence: CASSPRGEYNTGELFF. CDR3 sequence (DNA): TGTGCCAGCAGCCCCCGGGGGGAGTATAACACCGGGGAGCTGTTTTTT.

This clone was seen a handful of times. V is TRBV2 and J is TRBJ1-1; no firm D call. V lost 7 bases, J lost 8 bases, and 5 bases lay in between. There are 9 residues in the CDR3. The germline V gene encodes CDR1 SNHLY and CDR2 FYNNEI. The CDR3 spells CASNPEAFF. CDR3 DNA sequence: TGTGCCAGCAACCCCGAAGCTTTCTTT.